One and the same sample provided the 2 T cell receptor beta chains below, sequenced in a study of CXCR3-negative and CXCR3-positive naive CD8 T cells. Regarding the study as a whole: The TRB CDR3s that CXCR3-positive naive cells carried were more hydrophobic than those of CXCR3-negative naive cells.

These receptors are not linked to any known antigen. UMI-labeled TRB cDNA libraries were prepared by 5' RACE. Reprocessing the 5' RACE reads, TCRdb reports a single entry for every CDR3 protein and omits DNA. Reported are tens of thousands of distinct CDR3 sequences; the ten largest clones contain about 0.68%. The sequenced sample was naive CXCR3+ CD8+ T cells from blood. Subset specified: CD45RO-CCR7+CD27+CD95- naive CD8+ T cells expressing CXCR3 (TNR3+). Source of these receptors: a human donor in good health. Some clones in this sample may be carry-over from other donors' samples.

The chain joins TRBV7-9 to TRBJ2-1. Germline V gene data show CDR1 as SEHNR and CDR2 as FQNEAQ (reference sequence). CDR3 size: 14 residues. CDR3 region: CASSSLQGSNEQFF.

This chain uses TRBV7-9 with TRBJ1-4; there is no DNA to check the TCRdb D call of TRBD1. The germline V gene has CDR1 SEHNR and CDR2 FQNEAQ (reference sequence). CDR3 length: 12 amino acids. The CDR3 spells CATGGSDDELFF.